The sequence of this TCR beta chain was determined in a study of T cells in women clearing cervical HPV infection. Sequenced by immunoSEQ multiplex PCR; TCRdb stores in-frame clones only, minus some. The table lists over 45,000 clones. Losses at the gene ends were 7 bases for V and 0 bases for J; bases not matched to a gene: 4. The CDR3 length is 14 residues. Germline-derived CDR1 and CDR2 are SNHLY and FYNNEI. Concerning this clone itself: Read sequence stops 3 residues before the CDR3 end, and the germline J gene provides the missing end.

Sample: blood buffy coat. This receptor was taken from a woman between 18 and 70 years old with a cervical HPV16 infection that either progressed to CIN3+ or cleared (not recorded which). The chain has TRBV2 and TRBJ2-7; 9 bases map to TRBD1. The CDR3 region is CASMGQGYSYEQYF. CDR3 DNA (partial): TGTGCCAGCATGGGACAGGGCTACTCCTACGAG. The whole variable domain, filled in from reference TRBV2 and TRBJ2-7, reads EPEVTQTPSHQVTQMGQEVILRCVPISNHLYFYWYRQILGQKVEFLVSFYNNEISEKSEIFDDQFSVERPDGSNFTLKIRSTKLEDSAMYFCASMGQGYSYEQYFGPGTRLTVT.